In this sample, the clone carrying this T cell receptor beta chain turned up once. No antigen is known for it. The entry originates in a study of cytomegalovirus exposure and HLA in healthy donors. Study details: The same platform was used for the 90 to 150 validation repertoires as for the roughly 660 first-cohort repertoires, as reported in a later analysis.

Germline CDR1 SNHLY, CDR2 FYNNEI. The CDR3 sequence is 14 residues long. V was trimmed by 6 bases and J by 3 bases, leaving 12 bases between them. Study-wide results and caveats: The study recorded 150 to 200 TCR beta chains that were cytomegalovirus-associated. Both high specificity and high sensitivity reportedly marked the classifier's diagnosis of cytomegalovirus status.

Method: immunoSEQ multiplex PCR; TCRdb's copy keeps in-frame clones and lacks some. The sample includes 220,000 or so clones, 65% to 85% of them seen just once. Material: PBMCs. This TCR was sampled from a woman in her twenties or thirties in good health and CMV-seropositive. V is TRBV2 and J is TRBJ2-4; perhaps TRBD1 as D (6 bases). The DNA of the CDR3 is TGTGCCAGCAGGGTGACAGGCAACAAAAACATTCAGTACTTC. Translated, it gives CASRVTGNKNIQYF.